Following are 16 T cell receptor beta chains from one sample sequenced in a study of T cell responses to AZD1222 COVID-19 vaccine. Sequencing used immunoSEQ multiplex PCR; TCRdb keeps in-frame clones, though not all of them. This table has 110,000 or so clones, 91% appearing once. The sample in question was peripheral blood, obtained on day 0 of AZD1222 vaccination. These receptors all come from an adult in good health.

The V call is TRBV12-5, the J call TRBJ1-2; D not resolved. The V and J ends lost 5 bases and 9 bases respectively, with 13 bases between them. This CDR3 is 12 amino acids long. In germline, CDR1 is LGHNT, CDR2 FRNRAP. The CDR3 spells CASGRTRHSYTF. In DNA form, the CDR3 reads TGTGCTAGTGGTCGCACTCGACATAGCTACACCTTC.

The chain links TRBV7-8 to TRBJ2-3, with 7 bases that match TRBD2. The CDR3 sequence is 16 residues long. Germline V lookup: CDR1 SGHVS, CDR2 FQNEAQ. After removal of 5 bases from V and 2 bases from J, the junction contained 10 bases not matched to a gene. CDR3 DNA: TGTGCCAGCAGCCACCGGATAGGGAGGGTCACAGATACGCAGTATTTT. It translates to CASSHRIGRVTDTQYF.

With respect to this clone: One end of the junction is discordant with germline, which a read error may explain. Here the CDR3 reads CASRKGPEAFF. CDR3 bases: TGTGCTAGCAGAAAGGGTCCTGAAGCTTTCTTT. The chain recombines TRBV7-7 with TRBJ1-1; D not resolved. CDR1 is SSHAT, CDR2 FNYEAQ, per germline (reference sequence). The CDR3 is 11 amino acids.

The rearrangement links TRBV10-3 to TRBJ2-2, with D hard to call. Germline V lookup: CDR1 ENHRY, CDR2 SYGVKD. The ends were cut back, 8 bases at V and 6 bases at J, with 4 bases in the middle. The CDR3 is made up of 10 amino acids. The CDR3 nucleotides are TGTGCCATCGGGGCCGGGGAGCTGTTTTTT. Protein sequence: CAIGAGELFF.

The chain carries TRBV3-1 (or the pseudogene TRBV3-2) and TRBJ1-3; 7 nucleotides match TRBD1. Germline CDR1 is LGHDT and CDR2 is YNNKEL (reference sequence). CDR3 length: 15 amino acids. Trimming at V came to 2 bases and at J to 7 bases, leaving 8 bases not matched to a gene. As DNA, the CDR3 is TGTGCCAGCAGCCAAACCCAGGGGGGATCCAACACCATATATTTT. It is translated as CASSQTQGGSNTIYF.

The chain uses TRBV19 and TRBJ1-2, with TRBD1 matching over 7 bases. This CDR3 contains 14 residues. CDR1 is LNHDA, CDR2 SQIVND, per germline (reference sequence). V lost 3 bases and J lost 5; bases outside the gene matches: 6. CDR3 sequence reads: CASSIRQGEYGYTF. The CDR3 DNA follows: TGTGCCAGTAGTATTCGGCAGGGGGAGTATGGCTACACCTTC.

The chain carries TRBV25-1 and TRBJ1-2; TRBD1 is a possible D gene (6 bases). The germline V gene encodes CDR1 MGHDK and CDR2 SYGVNS. The germline V and J ends were trimmed by 8 bases and 4 bases, with 17 bases remaining between them. This CDR3 comprises 14 residues. The CDR3 coding sequence is TGTGCCAGCGGAGACAGGTATTTGGGCTATGGCTACACCTTC. Translating gives CASGDRYLGYGYTF.

The gene calls are TRBV12-3 or TRBV12-4 and TRBJ1-5; the match to TRBD1 covers 8 bases. There are 13 residues in the CDR3. V was clipped by 10 bases and J by 3 bases; unmatched bases: 5. CDR3 loop: CAISQGVNQPQHF. The CDR3 bases are TGTGCCATCTCACAGGGGGTCAATCAGCCCCAGCATTTT.

The chain is built from TRBV6-1 and TRBJ1-5; a possible D gene is TRBD1 (5 bases). Germline-derived CDR1 and CDR2 are MNHNS and SASEGT. This CDR3 comprises 15 residues. Trimming removed 3 bases at V and 4 bases at J, with 13 bases between. The CDR3 sequence: CASSDSQGRNQPQHF. The CDR3 DNA sequence: TGTGCCAGCAGTGACAGCCAGGGTAGGAATCAGCCCCAGCATTTT.

The chain combines TRBV6-5 with TRBJ1-5, with 7 bases fitting TRBD1. The trim removed 5 bases at V and 14 bases at J, leaving 15 bases unmatched. CDR3 length equals 14 residues. From germline, CDR1 is MNHEY and CDR2 SVGAGI. CDR3 residues: CASSPSDRQPREHF. For the CDR3, the DNA is TGTGCCAGCAGTCCCTCGGACAGGCAGCCCCGGGAGCATTTT.

The chain is built from TRBV21-1 and TRBJ2-1. TRBV21-1 is noted as a pseudogene. The CDR3 contains 18 residues. CDR3 in DNA: TGTGCCAGCAGCAAAACTCCTCCTAGGGGGGACTCCTACAATGAGCAGTTCTTC. This gives the protein CASSKTPPRGDSYNEQFF.

This sequence joins TRBV7-9 and TRBJ1-4; D might be TRBD1 (6 bases). The CDR3 runs to 13 residues. The germline V gene encodes CDR1 SEHNR and CDR2 FQNEAQ (reference sequence). The germline V and J ends were trimmed by 5 bases and 11 bases, with 15 bases remaining between them. CDR3 amino acids: CASSPEQGGKLFF. CDR3 sequence (DNA): TGTGCCAGCAGCCCTGAACAGGGAGGGAAACTGTTTTTT.

The chain is built from TRBV19 and TRBJ1-1, with D hard to call. CDR1 is LNHDA and CDR2 is SQIVND in the germline V gene (reference sequence). This CDR3 comprises 12 residues. Trimming stripped 5 bases from V and 11 bases from J, with 15 bases between. The CDR3 sequence is CASSADYGLAFF. CDR3 DNA: TGTGCCAGTAGTGCAGACTACGGACTGGCTTTCTTT.

The J gene is TRBJ1-5, the V gene TRBV2; D is ambiguous. The CDR3 is made up of 12 amino acids. Germline CDR1 reads SNHLY; CDR2 reads FYNNEI. The ends were cut back, 0 bases at V and 8 bases at J, with 5 bases in the middle. For the CDR3, the DNA is TGTGCCAGCAGTGAAGCGCAAAAGCCCCAGCATTTT. It encodes CASSEAQKPQHF.

The genes are TRBV25-1 and TRBJ2-1, with 7 positions matching TRBD2. CDR1 is MGHDK and CDR2 is SYGVNS in the germline V gene. With 5 bases clipped from V and 4 bases from J, the junction kept 8 bases outside the gene matches. The CDR3 length is 15 residues. The CDR3 loop is CASSMSSGSYNEQFF. Written as DNA, the CDR3 is TGTGCCAGCAGTATGTCTAGCGGCAGTTACAATGAGCAGTTCTTC.

The chain combines TRBV6-1 with TRBJ1-2; TRBD1 might be the D (5 bases). Germline assignment: CDR1 MNHNS and CDR2 SASEGT. Deletions cut 2 bases from V and 2 bases from J, with 12 bases between. The CDR3 totals 15 residues. CDR3 bases: TGTGCCAGCAGTGAACGACGGACAACGAACTATGGCTACACCTTC. Amino acid sequence: CASSERRTTNYGYTF.